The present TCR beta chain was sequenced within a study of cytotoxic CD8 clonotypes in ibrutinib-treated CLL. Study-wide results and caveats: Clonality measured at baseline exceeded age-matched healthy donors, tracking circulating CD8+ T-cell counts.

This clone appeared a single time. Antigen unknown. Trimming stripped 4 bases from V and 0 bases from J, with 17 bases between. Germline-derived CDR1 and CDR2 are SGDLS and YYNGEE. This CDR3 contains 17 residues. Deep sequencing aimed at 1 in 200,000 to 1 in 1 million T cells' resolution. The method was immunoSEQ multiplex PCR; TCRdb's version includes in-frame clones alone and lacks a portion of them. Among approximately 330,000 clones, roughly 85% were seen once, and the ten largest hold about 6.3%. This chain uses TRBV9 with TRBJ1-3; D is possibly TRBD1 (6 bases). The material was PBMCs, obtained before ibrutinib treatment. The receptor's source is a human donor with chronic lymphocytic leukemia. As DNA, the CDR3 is TGTGCCAGCAGCCCCCATCGACAGGAAGTCTCTGGAAACACCATATATTTT. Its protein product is CASSPHRQEVSGNTIYF.